The 5 T cell receptor beta chains listed next were all sequenced from one sample in a study of shared clonotypes between healthy human individuals. Sequenced by immunoSEQ multiplex PCR; TCRdb stores in-frame clones only, minus some. Found here are hundreds of thousands of clones, around 74% of them singletons; the top ten hold about 1.7%. The source material was memory CD4+ T cells sorted from blood. Described subset: CD45RA-negative fraction. These receptor sequences come from a woman aged 30 to 39 in good health.

DNA for the CDR3: TGCGCCAGCAGCTTGGCCCAGGGTTTCAGAGATACGCAGTATTTT. This encodes CASSLAQGFRDTQYF. The chain employs TRBV5-1 and TRBJ2-3; TRBD1 is a possible D gene (5 bases). Germline lookup yields CDR1 SGHRS and CDR2 YFSETQ. This CDR3 contains 15 residues. The V gene lost 0 bases and the J gene lost 5 bases, with 13 bases spanning the gap. The variable domain in full, with the rest retrieved from reference TRBV5-1 and TRBJ2-3, is KAGVTQTPRYLIKTRGQQVTLSCSPISGHRSVSWYQQTPGQGLQFLFEYFSETQRNKGNFPGRFSGRQFSNSRSEMNVSTLELGDSALYLCASSLAQGFRDTQYFGPGTRLTVL.

The chain has TRBV18 and TRBJ2-7; TRBD2 is a possible D gene (7 bases). The V gene's germline CDR1 is KGHSH and CDR2 LQKENI. V was cut by 2 bases and J by 6 bases, with 17 bases left in between. The CDR3 covers 15 residues. In DNA form, the CDR3 reads TGTGCCAGCTCACCAGCGGTGGGGGGGGCGAGCGAGCAGTACTTC. Amino acid sequence: CASSPAVGGASEQYF.

The gene calls are TRBV30 and TRBJ1-5, with D unclear. V was cut by 1 base and J by 5 bases, with 9 bases left in between. Germline V gene lookup returns CDR1 GTSNPN and CDR2 SVGIG (reference sequence). The CDR3 sequence is 13 residues long. Here the CDR3 DNA reads TGTGCCTGGAGTGACCAAGGCGATCAGCCCCAGCATTTT. This gives the protein CAWSDQGDQPQHF.

This sequence joins TRBV7-2 and TRBJ1-4; D possibly corresponds to TRBD1 (5 bases). The CDR3 covers 17 residues. The ends were cut back, 3 bases at V and 0 bases at J, with 14 bases in the middle. Germline assignment: CDR1 SGHTA and CDR2 FQGNSA. The CDR3 DNA reads TGTGCCAGCAGCTTGGGGGGGATAGCTTCAACTAATGAAAAACTGTTTTTT. This gives the protein CASSLGGIASTNEKLFF.

This clone was found once. The chain combines TRBV19 with TRBJ2-4; 9 bases map to TRBD1. V shed 4 bases and J 1 base; nucleotides not matched to a gene: 5. CDR3 length equals 16 residues. Germline loops: CDR1 LNHDA, CDR2 SQIVND (reference sequence). CDR3 protein: CASSTQTGGAKNIQYF. CDR3 DNA: TGTGCCAGTAGTACCCAGACAGGGGGGGCCAAAAACATTCAGTACTTC.